This TCR beta chain was captured by sequencing in a study of OX40 agonist ivuxolimab in advanced cancers. At the level of the study: Ivuxolimab, which is an agonistic anti-OX40 (CD134) antibody, was administered to the patients.

The repertoire was sequenced with immunoSEQ multiplex PCR; TCRdb's copy has only in-frame clones and lacks some. Of tens of thousands of clones in the sample, 80% to 90% were seen once. Notes on this clone: Its antigen is as yet unknown.

The CDR3 length is 11 residues. Trimming shortened V by 7 bases and J by 4 bases, and 8 bases separated the two germline ends. Germline CDR1 MNHGY, CDR2 SAAAGT. General study findings and limits: Expanded peripheral T-cell antigen specificity went undetermined.

The genes are TRBV6-8 and TRBJ2-7; D uncertain. The TCR comes from an adult with an advanced solid tumor such as melanoma, head and neck, liver or kidney cancer. Source: CD4+ or CD8+ T cells sorted from blood, taken in a trial of the OX40 agonist ivuxolimab. The CDR3 sequence is CASTLLYEQYF. In nucleotides, the CDR3 is TGTGCCAGCACCTTATTGTACGAGCAGTACTTC.